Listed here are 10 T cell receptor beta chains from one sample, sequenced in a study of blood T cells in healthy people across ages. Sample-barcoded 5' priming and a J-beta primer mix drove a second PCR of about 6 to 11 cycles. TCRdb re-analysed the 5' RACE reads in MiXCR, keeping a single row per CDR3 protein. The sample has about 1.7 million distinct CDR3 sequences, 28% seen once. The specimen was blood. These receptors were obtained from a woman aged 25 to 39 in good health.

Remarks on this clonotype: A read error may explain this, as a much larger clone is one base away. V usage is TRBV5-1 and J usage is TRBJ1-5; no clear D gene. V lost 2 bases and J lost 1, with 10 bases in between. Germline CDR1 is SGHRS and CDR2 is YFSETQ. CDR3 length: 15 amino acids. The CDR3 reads CASSFDGESNQPQHF. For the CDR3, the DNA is TGCGCCAGCAGCTTCGACGGTGAAAGCAATCAGCCCCAGCATTTT.

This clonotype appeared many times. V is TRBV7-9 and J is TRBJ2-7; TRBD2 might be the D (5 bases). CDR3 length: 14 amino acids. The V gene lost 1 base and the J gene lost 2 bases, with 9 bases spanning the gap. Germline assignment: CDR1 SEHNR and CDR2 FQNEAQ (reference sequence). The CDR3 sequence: CASSLDTRAYEQYF. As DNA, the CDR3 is TGTGCCAGCAGCTTAGACACGCGGGCCTACGAGCAGTACTTC. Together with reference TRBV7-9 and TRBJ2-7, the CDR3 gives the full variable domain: DTGVSQNPRHKITKRGQNVTFRCDPISEHNRLYWYRQTLGQGPEFLTYFQNEAQLEKSRLLSDRFSAERPKGSFSTLEIQRTEQGDSAMYLCASSLDTRAYEQYFGPGTRLTVT.

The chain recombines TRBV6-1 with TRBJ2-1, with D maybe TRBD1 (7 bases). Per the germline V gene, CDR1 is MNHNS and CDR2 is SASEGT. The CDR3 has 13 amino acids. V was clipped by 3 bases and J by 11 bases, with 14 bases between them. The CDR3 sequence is CASSEEGAVKQFF. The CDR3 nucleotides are TGTGCCAGCAGTGAGGAGGGGGCGGTTAAGCAGTTCTTC.

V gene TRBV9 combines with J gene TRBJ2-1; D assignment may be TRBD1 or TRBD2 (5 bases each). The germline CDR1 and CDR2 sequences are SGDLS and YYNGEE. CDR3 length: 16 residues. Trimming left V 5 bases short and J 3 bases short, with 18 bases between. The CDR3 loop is CASSPRESLGYNEQFF. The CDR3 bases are TGTGCCAGCAGTCCCAGGGAGTCATTGGGCTACAATGAGCAGTTCTTC. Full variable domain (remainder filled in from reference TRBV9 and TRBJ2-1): DSGVTQTPKHLITATGQRVTLRCSPRSGDLSVYWYQQSLDQGLQFLIQYYNGEERAKGNILERFSAQQFPDLHSELNLSSLELGDSALYFCASSPRESLGYNEQFFGPGTRLTVL.

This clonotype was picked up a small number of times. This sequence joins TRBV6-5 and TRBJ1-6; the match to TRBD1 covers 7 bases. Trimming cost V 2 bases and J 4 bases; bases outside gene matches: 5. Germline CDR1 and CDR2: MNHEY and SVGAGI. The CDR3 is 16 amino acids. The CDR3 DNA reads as TGTGCCAGCAGTTACAGGGACAGCACTTATAATTCACCCCTCCACTTT. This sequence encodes CASSYRDSTYNSPLHF.

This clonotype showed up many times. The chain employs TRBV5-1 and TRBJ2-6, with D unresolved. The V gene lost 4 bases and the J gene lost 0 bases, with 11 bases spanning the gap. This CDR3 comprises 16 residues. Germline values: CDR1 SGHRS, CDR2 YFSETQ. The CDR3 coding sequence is TGCGCCAGCAGCCTCACACCGAGCTCTGGGGCCAACGTCCTGACTTTC. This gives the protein CASSLTPSSGANVLTF.

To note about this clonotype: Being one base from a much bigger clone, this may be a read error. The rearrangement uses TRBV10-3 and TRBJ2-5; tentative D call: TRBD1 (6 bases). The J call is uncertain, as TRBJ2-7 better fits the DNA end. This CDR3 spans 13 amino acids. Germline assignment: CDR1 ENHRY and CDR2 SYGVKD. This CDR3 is CTIRTRTDYEQYF. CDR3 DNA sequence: TGTACCATCAGAACCAGGACAGATTACGAGCAGTACTTC.

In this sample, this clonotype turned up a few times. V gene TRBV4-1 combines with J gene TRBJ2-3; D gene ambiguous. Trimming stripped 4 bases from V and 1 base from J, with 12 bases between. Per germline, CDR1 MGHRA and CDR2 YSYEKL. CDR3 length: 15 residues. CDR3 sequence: CASSPTFPRTDTQYF. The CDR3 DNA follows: TGCGCCAGCAGCCCGACATTCCCCCGCACAGATACGCAGTATTTT.

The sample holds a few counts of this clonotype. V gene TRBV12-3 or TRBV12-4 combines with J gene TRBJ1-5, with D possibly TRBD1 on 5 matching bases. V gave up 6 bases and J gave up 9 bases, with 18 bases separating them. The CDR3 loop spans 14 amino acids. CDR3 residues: CASSLGQVLGPQHF. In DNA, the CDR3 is TGTGCCAGCAGCCTGGGGCAGGTCCTTGGGCCCCAGCATTTT.

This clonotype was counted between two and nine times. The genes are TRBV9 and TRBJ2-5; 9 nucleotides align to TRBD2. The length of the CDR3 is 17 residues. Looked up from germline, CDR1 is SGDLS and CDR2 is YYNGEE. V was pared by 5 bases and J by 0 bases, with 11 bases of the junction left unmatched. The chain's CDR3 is CASSFGPSGGYQETQYF. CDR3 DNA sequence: TGTGCCAGCAGTTTCGGCCCCAGCGGGGGGTACCAAGAGACCCAGTACTTC.